A selection of T cell receptor beta chains follows, all from one sample in a study of T cell changes during pregnancy in multiple sclerosis. TCRdb's copy holds only in-frame clones and misses some; the assay was immunoSEQ multiplex PCR. The data hold around 57,000 clones, with 92% observed a single time. The starting material was CD4+ T cells from peripheral blood mononuclear cells, obtained after pregnancy. These receptor sequences come from a female donor in good health, enrolled as a control in a pregnancy study. The CDR3 runs from the conserved cysteine through the conserved F or W. D genes are given only for firm matches. Some rows mark clone size as missing; the rest say once, few, many or name a class of expanded clone.

j_call: TRBJ2-1
v_call: TRBV19
clone_size: NA
d_call: TRBD1
cdr3_nt: TGTGCCACGGGGGGACAGGGGTGGAATGAGCAGTTCTTC
cdr3_aa: CATGGQGWNEQFF

j_call: TRBJ2-3
v_call: TRBV6-4
clone_size: few
d_call: NA
cdr3_nt: TGTGCCAGCAGTGACCCGACGCAGTATTTT
cdr3_aa: CASSDPTQYF

j_call: TRBJ1-6
v_call: TRBV9
clone_size: NA
d_call: TRBD1
cdr3_nt: TGTGCCAGCACCCGACAGGGGGTTGATTCACCCCTCCACTTT
cdr3_aa: CASTRQGVDSPLHF

j_call: TRBJ2-3
v_call: TRBV7-6
clone_size: NA
d_call: TRBD1
cdr3_nt: TGTGCCAGCAGCTTAGAGGCAGGGGGAAAGACAGATACGCAGTATTTT
cdr3_aa: CASSLEAGGKTDTQYF

j_call: TRBJ2-2
v_call: TRBV5-4
clone_size: NA
d_call: TRBD1
cdr3_nt: TGTGCCTACCGGGGACAGGGCTTCCCCGGGGAGCTGTTTTTT
cdr3_aa: CAYRGQGFPGELFF

j_call: TRBJ1-5
v_call: TRBV18
clone_size: NA
d_call: NA
cdr3_nt: TGTGCCAGCTCACCAACAGGAGATCAGCCCCAGCATTTT
cdr3_aa: CASSPTGDQPQHF

j_call: TRBJ2-7
v_call: TRBV7-3
clone_size: NA
d_call: NA
cdr3_nt: TGTGCCAGCAGCCCAGGGGTTGGCGAGCAGTACTTC
cdr3_aa: CASSPGVGEQYF

j_call: TRBJ2-5
v_call: TRBV29-1
clone_size: NA
d_call: NA
cdr3_nt: TGCAGCCTCTTGTGGGAGTCGGAAGAGACCCAGTACTTC
cdr3_aa: CSLLWESEETQYF

j_call: TRBJ1-3
v_call: TRBV30
clone_size: NA
d_call: TRBD1
cdr3_nt: TGTGCCGCCAGCCGGGACAGAAGCTCTGGAAACACCATATATTTT
cdr3_aa: CAASRDRSSGNTIYF

j_call: TRBJ1-1
v_call: TRBV6-1
clone_size: NA
d_call: NA
cdr3_nt: TGTGCCAGCAGCGCTGACACGTCCACTGAAGCTTTCTTT
cdr3_aa: CASSADTSTEAFF

j_call: TRBJ2-7
v_call: TRBV19
clone_size: NA
d_call: TRBD1
cdr3_nt: TGTGCCAGTAGTGCGAGGGACAGGGCCCCCTACGAGCAGTACTTC
cdr3_aa: CASSARDRAPYEQYF

j_call: TRBJ2-7
v_call: TRBV5-8
clone_size: NA
d_call: TRBD2
cdr3_nt: TGTGCCAGCAGACTAAGCGGGGGGCCCTACGAGCAGTACTTC
cdr3_aa: CASRLSGGPYEQYF

j_call: TRBJ1-5
v_call: TRBV7-8
clone_size: few
d_call: NA
cdr3_nt: TGTGCCAGCAGCCTCCTGGGGGGTAGAGGCAATCAGCCCCAGCATTTT
cdr3_aa: CASSLLGGRGNQPQHF

j_call: TRBJ1-6
v_call: TRBV6-1
clone_size: NA
d_call: NA
cdr3_nt: TGTGCCAGCAGTGAGTTTGGGGCATCACTCCTCCACTTT
cdr3_aa: CASSEFGASLLHF

j_call: TRBJ1-4
v_call: TRBV25-1
clone_size: NA
d_call: NA
cdr3_nt: TGTGCCAGCAGTGAATATGAGCGGGAGGTGTTTTTT
cdr3_aa: CASSEYEREVFF

j_call: TRBJ1-2
v_call: TRBV10-3
clone_size: once
d_call: TRBD1
cdr3_nt: TGTGCCATCAGTGATTTTCCCGGGACAGGCCATGGCTACACCTTC
cdr3_aa: CAISDFPGTGHGYTF

j_call: TRBJ2-5
v_call: TRBV10-3
clone_size: NA
d_call: NA
cdr3_nt: TGTGCCATCAGCGACAGACAAGAGACCCAGTACTTC
cdr3_aa: CAISDRQETQYF

j_call: TRBJ2-7
v_call: TRBV7-2
clone_size: NA
d_call: NA
cdr3_nt: TGTGCCAGCACCCCCACTACAGGGCCCTACGAGCAGTACTTC
cdr3_aa: CASTPTTGPYEQYF